The 30 T cell receptor beta chains presented below share a single source sample, sequenced in a study of shared clonotypes between healthy human individuals. Produced via immunoSEQ multiplex PCR; TCRdb's table is partial and in-frame only. The sample contains fewer than 100,000 clones, about 68% of which appear only once. The sample comprised memory CD8+ T cells sorted from blood. The subset denotes: CD45RO+ cells pooled with CCR7-negative TemRA cells. All receptors derive from a man aged 25-45 years in good health.

DNA for the CDR3: TGTGCCAGCAGTCGGGGAACCTACAATGAGCAGTTCTTC. This codes for CASSRGTYNEQFF. The genes are TRBV6-1 and TRBJ2-1, with D perhaps matching TRBD2 (5 bases). The CDR3 is made up of 13 amino acids. The V gene lost 5 bases and the J gene lost 2 bases, with 7 bases spanning the gap. Germline-derived CDR1 and CDR2 are MNHNS and SASEGT.

This chain uses TRBV5-1 with TRBJ2-5; 8 bases line up with TRBD2. Germline trimming cut 3 bases from V and 0 bases from J; bases unmatched to any gene: 4. The germline CDR1 and CDR2 sequences are SGHRS and YFSETQ. CDR3 size: 15 residues. The CDR3 coding sequence is TGCGCCAGCAGCTCCACTAGCGGCCACCAAGAGACCCAGTACTTC. This codes for CASSSTSGHQETQYF.

The CDR3 region has the DNA TGTGCCAGTAGTTTTAGATTTGGGACAGGGACCTACGAGCAGTACTTC. Amino acids: CASSFRFGTGTYEQYF. The rearrangement links TRBV19 to TRBJ2-7; 9 nucleotides align to TRBD1. J was trimmed by 2 bases and V by 5 bases; bases with no gene match: 10. The CDR3 sequence is 16 residues long. The germline V gene encodes CDR1 LNHDA and CDR2 SQIVND (reference sequence).

The chain employs TRBV7-9 and TRBJ1-2; D is uncertain. The CDR3 runs to 13 residues. In germline, CDR1 is SEHNR, CDR2 FQNEAQ (reference sequence). V lost 5 bases and J lost 5, with 12 bases in between. CDR3 bases: TGTGCCAGCAGCCGTGGGTCGGGGTATGGCTACACCTTC. It specifies CASSRGSGYGYTF.

The V and J genes are TRBV2 and TRBJ2-5; TRBD1 agrees at 9 bases. The junction had 5 bases not matched to a gene; V was cut back by 7 bases and J by 5 bases. The CDR3 runs 13 residues. Looked up from germline, CDR1 is SNHLY and CDR2 is FYNNEI. Written as DNA, the CDR3 is TGTGCCAGCATATACAGGGGGCGGGAGACCCAGTACTTC. Translated, it gives CASIYRGRETQYF.

This chain connects TRBV27 to TRBJ1-1; D is unclear. The length of the CDR3 is 15 residues. Trimming removed 1 base at V and 6 bases at J, with 15 bases between. CDR1 MNHEY and CDR2 SMNVEV come from the germline V gene (reference sequence). CDR3 protein: CASSLWAGVGSEAFF. The CDR3 region has the DNA TGTGCCAGCAGTTTATGGGCAGGAGTAGGGTCTGAAGCTTTCTTT.

The rearrangement links TRBV2 to TRBJ2-7, with 9 bases fitting TRBD2. The CDR3 extends over 18 amino acids. The trim removed 4 bases at V and 2 bases at J, leaving 15 bases unmatched. Germline lookup yields CDR1 SNHLY and CDR2 FYNNEI. CDR3 region: CASSGLKSTLAGTYEQYF. The CDR3 region has the DNA TGTGCCAGCAGTGGCCTCAAATCAACACTAGCGGGCACCTACGAGCAGTACTTC.

The table lists this clone with a few counts. The CDR3 is CASSLDWRQGVGETQYF. The DNA for the CDR3 is TGTGCCAGCAGCTTAGATTGGAGACAGGGGGTTGGAGAGACCCAGTACTTC. This chain joins TRBV11-2 and TRBJ2-5; 9 bases line up with TRBD1. CDR3 length: 17 residues. Germline V CDR1 and CDR2: SGHAT, FQNNGV. Unmatched junction bases numbered 9, after V lost 0 bases and J lost 4 bases.

CDR3 region: CASSFWGGSLDEQFF. Written as DNA, the CDR3 is TGTGCCAGCAGCTTCTGGGGCGGGAGTTTGGATGAGCAGTTCTTC. The genes are TRBV11-1 and TRBJ2-1, with 7 bases fitting TRBD2. After removal of 3 bases from V and 8 bases from J, the junction contained 10 bases not matched to a gene. Germline V gene data show CDR1 as SGHAT and CDR2 as FQDESV (reference sequence). This CDR3 is built from 15 residues.

This clone showed up many times. The rearrangement links TRBV19 to TRBJ2-7; no clear D. Germline V lookup: CDR1 LNHDA, CDR2 SQIVND (reference sequence). Trimming removed 0 bases from V and 0 bases from J, with 9 bases in between. The CDR3 has 15 residues. DNA for the CDR3: TGTGCCAGTAGTATAGATCCCGGAAGCTCCTACGAGCAGTACTTC. Amino acid sequence: CASSIDPGSSYEQYF.

This clone was detected a few times. This sequence joins TRBV10-2 and TRBJ2-5, with 7 nucleotides matching TRBD1. CDR3 size: 14 residues. V shed 6 bases and J 1 base; nucleotides not matched to a gene: 5. Germline V CDR1 and CDR2: WSHSY, SAAADI. The CDR3 DNA reads TGCGCCAGCAGCGACGGACAGGCCCAAGAGACCCAGTACTTC. The encoded protein is CASSDGQAQETQYF.

The chain uses TRBV6-4 and TRBJ1-2, with no clear D. Looked up from germline, CDR1 is MRHNA and CDR2 is SNTAGT. The CDR3 has 17 residues. Trimming pared 2 bases from V and 7 bases from J, leaving 23 bases between. The CDR3 nucleotides read TGTGCCAGCAGTGACCACGGGTGGGGTCCTTCCCTCCTTGGCTACACCTTC. Residues: CASSDHGWGPSLLGYTF.

This chain uses TRBV4-1 with TRBJ1-2; D unresolved. Germline V CDR1 and CDR2: MGHRA, YSYEKL. The CDR3 has 15 residues. Trimming cost V 0 bases and J 0 bases, with 8 bases left between them. The CDR3 bases are TGCGCCAGCAGCCAAGAGCCCTTGGCTAACTATGGCTACACCTTC. It specifies CASSQEPLANYGYTF.

This chain uses TRBV7-9 with TRBJ2-7; 9 nucleotides line up with TRBD1. The CDR3 covers 15 residues. V lost 1 base, J lost 3 bases, and 4 bases stayed unmatched. The germline gives CDR1 SEHNR, CDR2 FQNEAQ (reference sequence). This CDR3 is CASSLGTGVYYEQYF. DNA of the CDR3: TGTGCCAGCAGCTTAGGGACAGGGGTATACTACGAGCAGTACTTC.

This clone appeared once. The rearrangement links TRBV7-2 to TRBJ2-3; maybe TRBD2 (5 bases). CDR1 SGHTA and CDR2 FQGNSA come from the germline V gene. The CDR3 totals 15 residues. The ends were cut back, 2 bases at V and 3 bases at J, with 12 bases in the middle. CDR3 sequence (DNA): TGTGCCAGCAGCTTACTGGTCTCGGGGACAGATACGCAGTATTTT. Amino acid sequence: CASSLLVSGTDTQYF.

The V and J genes are TRBV7-9 and TRBJ2-7; no definite D call. CDR1 and CDR2 (germline): SEHNR, FQNEAQ (reference sequence). Trimming pared 2 bases from V and 1 base from J, leaving 6 bases between. There are 13 residues in the CDR3. CDR3 DNA: TGTGCCAGCAGCTTATTAGTATCCTACGAGCAGTACTTC. This encodes CASSLLVSYEQYF. The full variable domain, with the rest looked up from reference TRBV7-9 and TRBJ2-7, is DTGVSQNPRHKITKRGQNVTFRCDPISEHNRLYWYRQTLGQGPEFLTYFQNEAQLEKSRLLSDRFSAERPKGSFSTLEIQRTEQGDSAMYLCASSLLVSYEQYFGPGTRLTVT.

The chain has TRBV4-2 and TRBJ1-1, with D maybe TRBD1 (6 bases). This CDR3 is built from 16 residues. In germline, CDR1 is LGHNA, CDR2 YNFKEQ. The V end lost 3 bases, the J end lost 6 bases, and 20 bases lay between the germline ends. This chain's CDR3 is CASSQREGDVVAEAFF. The CDR3 nucleotides read TGTGCCAGCAGCCAGAGGGAGGGGGATGTGGTGGCTGAAGCTTTCTTT.

This chain uses TRBV5-1 with TRBJ1-6; TRBD1 might be the D (5 bases). Germline V gene sequence: CDR1 SGHRS, CDR2 YFSETQ. This CDR3 spans 15 amino acids. Between the trimmed V and J ends, which lost 5 bases and 6 bases, there was a span of 15 bases. The CDR3 protein is CASSNSGTLNSPLHF. The CDR3 DNA reads TGCGCCAGCAGTAACTCCGGGACCCTTAATTCACCCCTCCACTTT.

V usage is TRBV28 and J usage is TRBJ2-7; the D is unclear. V lost 6 bases and J lost 6, with 12 bases in between. The CDR3 sequence is 12 residues long. Per germline, CDR1 MDHEN and CDR2 SYDVKM. CDR3 protein: CASRSILGEQYF. The CDR3 nucleotides are TGTGCCAGCAGGTCAATCCTGGGCGAGCAGTACTTC.

The chain uses TRBV19 and TRBJ2-7; 8 positions match TRBD1. Germline loops: CDR1 LNHDA, CDR2 SQIVND (reference sequence). Trimming cost V 5 bases and J 4 bases; bases outside gene matches: 16. The CDR3 spans 17 residues. The CDR3 nucleotides read TGTGCCAGTAGTTCCTCCACCCGCGGACAGGGTAGTTACGAGCAGTACTTC. Translated, it gives CASSSSTRGQGSYEQYF.

The sample holds a few counts of this clone. The chain couples TRBV7-9 to TRBJ2-7; D might be TRBD1 or TRBD2, each matching 7 bases. This CDR3 has 14 amino acids. Deletions cut 5 bases from V and 5 bases from J, with 16 bases between. From germline, CDR1 is SEHNR and CDR2 FQNEAQ (reference sequence). Here the CDR3 DNA reads TGTGCCAGCAGCCCGACAGGGACTATCCACGAGCAGTACTTC. Translating it yields CASSPTGTIHEQYF.

The J gene is TRBJ2-7, the V gene TRBV6-1, with 9 bases matching TRBD1. This CDR3 has 15 amino acids. CDR1 and CDR2 from the germline V gene are MNHNS and SASEGT. Trimming at V came to 6 bases and at J to 2 bases, leaving 8 bases not matched to a gene. CDR3 sequence reads: CASRVPDRGTYEQYF. The DNA of the CDR3 is TGTGCCAGCAGAGTTCCGGACAGGGGCACCTACGAGCAGTACTTC.

This clone was picked up a small number of times. The chain couples TRBV5-1 to TRBJ2-1, with D tentatively TRBD2 (6 bases). CDR3 size: 17 residues. In germline, CDR1 is SGHRS, CDR2 YFSETQ. V gave up 0 bases and J gave up 8 bases, with 21 bases separating them. The CDR3 sequence is CASSLGRAGTFRDEQFF. In DNA, the CDR3 is TGCGCCAGCAGCTTGGGTCGGGCCGGGACTTTCCGGGATGAGCAGTTCTTC.

V usage is TRBV9 and J usage is TRBJ1-5; weak D call: TRBD1 (5 bases). CDR3 length equals 12 residues. V dropped 4 bases and J dropped 6 bases, with 8 bases sitting between them. Germline CDR1 is SGDLS and CDR2 is YYNGEE. As DNA, the CDR3 is TGTGCCAGCAGCTCCGGGGGTCAGCCCCAGCATTTT. Translation: CASSSGGQPQHF.

This chain links TRBV6-5 with TRBJ2-1, with TRBD2 as a possible D gene (5 bases). Germline V gives CDR1 MNHEY, CDR2 SVGAGI. The germline V and J ends were trimmed by 6 bases and 0 bases, with 9 bases remaining between them. The CDR3 is made up of 14 amino acids. The CDR3 reads CASRPGSSYNEQFF. Written as DNA, the CDR3 is TGTGCCAGCAGGCCGGGGAGCTCCTACAATGAGCAGTTCTTC.

The chain uses TRBV10-3 and TRBJ2-7, with TRBD2 as a possible D gene (6 bases). V was trimmed by 2 bases and J by 5 bases, leaving 10 bases between them. Germline CDR1 is ENHRY and CDR2 is SYGVKD. The CDR3 has 13 residues. CDR3 nucleotides: TGTGCCATCAGTGAGAGGCGGGACGACGAGCAGTACTTC. It is translated as CAISERRDDEQYF.

This clone showed up many times. V is TRBV28 and J is TRBJ2-7; 7 nucleotides line up with TRBD2. Per germline, CDR1 MDHEN and CDR2 SYDVKM. J gave up 2 bases and V 6 bases, and 13 bases lay outside the gene matches. CDR3 length: 16 amino acids. As DNA, the CDR3 is TGTGCCAGCAGCTTCCTGACCGGGAGGAGAGCCTACGAGCAGTACTTC. This sequence encodes CASSFLTGRRAYEQYF.

The V call is TRBV4-1, the J call TRBJ2-7; perhaps TRBD2 as D (6 bases). The V gene lost 3 bases and the J gene lost 6 bases, with 18 bases spanning the gap. The CDR3 consists of 15 residues. Per germline, CDR1 MGHRA and CDR2 YSYEKL. As DNA, the CDR3 is TGCGCCAGCAGCCAGTCGCAGACGGGAGTTTCCGAGCAGTACTTC. Translated: CASSQSQTGVSEQYF.

This clone was observed many times. This chain links TRBV5-1 with TRBJ2-3, with TRBD1 matching 8 bases. The germline CDR1 and CDR2 sequences are SGHRS and YFSETQ. Trimming removed 0 bases from V and 4 bases from J; junction bases left unmatched: 10. CDR3 size: 17 residues. The CDR3: CASSLERGRGRADTQYF. In DNA, the CDR3 is TGCGCCAGCAGCTTGGAGAGGGGCAGGGGGCGGGCAGATACGCAGTATTTT.

In its sample, this clone was seen a few times. This chain uses TRBV5-6 with TRBJ1-5, with D unresolved. The germline gives CDR1 SGHDT, CDR2 YYEEEE. V gave up 0 bases and J gave up 4 bases, with 11 bases separating them. This CDR3 has 15 residues. CDR3 DNA: TGTGCCAGCAGCTTGGGAGCCGCGTATAATCAGCCCCAGCATTTT. Amino acids: CASSLGAAYNQPQHF.